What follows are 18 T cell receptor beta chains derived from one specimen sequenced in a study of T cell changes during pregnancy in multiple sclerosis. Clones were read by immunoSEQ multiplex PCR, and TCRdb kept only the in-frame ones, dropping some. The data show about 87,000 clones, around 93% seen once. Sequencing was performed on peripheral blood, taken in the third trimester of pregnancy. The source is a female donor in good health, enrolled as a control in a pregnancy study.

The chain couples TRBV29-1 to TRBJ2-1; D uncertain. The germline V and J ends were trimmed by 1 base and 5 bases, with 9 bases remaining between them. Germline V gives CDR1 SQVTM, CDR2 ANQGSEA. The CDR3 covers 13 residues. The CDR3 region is CSVEGTQNNEQFF. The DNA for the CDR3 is TGCAGCGTTGAAGGCACTCAAAACAATGAGCAGTTCTTC.

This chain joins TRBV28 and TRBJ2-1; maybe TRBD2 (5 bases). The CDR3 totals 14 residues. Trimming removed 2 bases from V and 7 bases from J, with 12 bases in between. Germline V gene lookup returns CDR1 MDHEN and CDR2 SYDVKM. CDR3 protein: CASSLMGSANEQFF. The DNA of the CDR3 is TGTGCCAGCAGTTTAATGGGGAGTGCTAATGAGCAGTTCTTC.

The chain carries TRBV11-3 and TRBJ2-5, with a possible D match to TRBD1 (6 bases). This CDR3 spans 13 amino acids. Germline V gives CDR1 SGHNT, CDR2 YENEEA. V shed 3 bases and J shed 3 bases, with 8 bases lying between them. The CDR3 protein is CASSFGTKETQYF. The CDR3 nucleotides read TGTGCCAGCAGCTTTGGGACAAAAGAGACCCAGTACTTC.

In nucleotides, the CDR3 is TGCGCCAGCGGCCCCACAGGAGAGAACTATGGCTACACCTTC. Translation gives CASGPTGENYGYTF. V usage is TRBV5-1 and J usage is TRBJ1-2, with D possibly TRBD1 on 5 matching bases. CDR3 size: 14 residues. V lost 7 bases and J 2 bases, leaving 15 bases between the germline ends. Germline CDR1 reads SGHRS; CDR2 reads YFSETQ.

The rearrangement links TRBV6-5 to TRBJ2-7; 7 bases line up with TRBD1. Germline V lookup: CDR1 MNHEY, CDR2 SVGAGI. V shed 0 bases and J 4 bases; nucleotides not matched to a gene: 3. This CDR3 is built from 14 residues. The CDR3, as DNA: TGTGCCAGCAGTTACTCGGGACAGACTTACGAGCAGTACTTC. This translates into CASSYSGQTYEQYF.

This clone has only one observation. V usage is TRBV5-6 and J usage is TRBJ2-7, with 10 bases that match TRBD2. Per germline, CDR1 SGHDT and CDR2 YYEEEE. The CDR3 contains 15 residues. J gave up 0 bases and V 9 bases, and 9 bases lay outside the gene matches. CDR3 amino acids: CATQGGTSDSYEQYF. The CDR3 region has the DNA TGTGCCACCCAGGGTGGGACTAGCGACTCCTACGAGCAGTACTTC.

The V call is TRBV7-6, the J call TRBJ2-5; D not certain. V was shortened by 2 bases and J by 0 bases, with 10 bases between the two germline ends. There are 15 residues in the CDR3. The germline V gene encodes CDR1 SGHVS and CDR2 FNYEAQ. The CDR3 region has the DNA TGTGCCAGCAGCTTAATCCAACGGTACCAAGAGACCCAGTACTTC. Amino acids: CASSLIQRYQETQYF.

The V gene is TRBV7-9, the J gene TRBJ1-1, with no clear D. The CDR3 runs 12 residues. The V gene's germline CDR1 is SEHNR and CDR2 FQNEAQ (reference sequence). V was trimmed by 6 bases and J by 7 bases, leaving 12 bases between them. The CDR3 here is CASRILPGEAFF. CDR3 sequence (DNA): TGTGCCAGCAGGATCCTTCCGGGTGAAGCTTTCTTT. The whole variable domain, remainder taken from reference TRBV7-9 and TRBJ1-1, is DTGVSQNPRHKITKRGQNVTFRCDPISEHNRLYWYRQTLGQGPEFLTYFQNEAQLEKSRLLSDRFSAERPKGSFSTLEIQRTEQGDSAMYLCASRILPGEAFFGQGTRLTVV.

CDR3 protein: CASSPAGGGETQYF. In DNA, the CDR3 is TGTGCCAGCTCACCGGCAGGAGGTGGGGAGACCCAGTACTTC. The chain is built from TRBV18 and TRBJ2-5, with D perhaps matching TRBD2 (5 bases). Per germline, CDR1 KGHSH and CDR2 LQKENI. The CDR3 is 14 amino acids. Trimming shortened V by 3 bases and J by 5 bases, and 13 bases separated the two germline ends. Supplemented by reference TRBV18 and TRBJ2-5, the full variable domain reads NAGVMQNPRHLVRRRGQEARLRCSPMKGHSHVYWYRQLPEEGLKFMVYLQKENIIDESGMPKERFSAEFPKEGPSILRIQQVVRGDSAAYFCASSPAGGGETQYFGPGTRLLVL.

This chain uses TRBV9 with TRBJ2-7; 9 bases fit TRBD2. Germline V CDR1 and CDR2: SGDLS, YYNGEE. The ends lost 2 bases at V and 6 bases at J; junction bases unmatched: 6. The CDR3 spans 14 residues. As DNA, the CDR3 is TGTGCCAGCAGCGTTGGCGGGAGGGTGGGCGAGCAGTACTTC. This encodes CASSVGGRVGEQYF.

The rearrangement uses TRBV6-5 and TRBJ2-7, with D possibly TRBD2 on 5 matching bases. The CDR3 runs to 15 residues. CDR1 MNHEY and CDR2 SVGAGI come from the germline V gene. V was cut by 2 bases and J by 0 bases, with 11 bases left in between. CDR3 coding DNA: TGTGCCAGCAGTTACGAGGGCTACTTCTCCTACGAGCAGTACTTC. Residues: CASSYEGYFSYEQYF.

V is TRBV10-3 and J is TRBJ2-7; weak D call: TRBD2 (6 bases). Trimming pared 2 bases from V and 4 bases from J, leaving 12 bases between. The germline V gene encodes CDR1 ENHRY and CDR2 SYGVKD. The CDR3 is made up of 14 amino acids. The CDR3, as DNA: TGTGCCATCAGTGAGGCGGGACTGGCATACGAGCAGTACTTC. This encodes CAISEAGLAYEQYF.

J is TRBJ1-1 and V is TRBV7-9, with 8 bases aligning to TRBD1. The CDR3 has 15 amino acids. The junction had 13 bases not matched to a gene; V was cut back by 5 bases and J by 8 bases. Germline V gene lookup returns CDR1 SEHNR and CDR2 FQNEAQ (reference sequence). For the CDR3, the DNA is TGTGCCAGCAGCCCCCCAGACAGGGGCCTCTTAGAAGCTTTCTTT. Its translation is CASSPPDRGLLEAFF.

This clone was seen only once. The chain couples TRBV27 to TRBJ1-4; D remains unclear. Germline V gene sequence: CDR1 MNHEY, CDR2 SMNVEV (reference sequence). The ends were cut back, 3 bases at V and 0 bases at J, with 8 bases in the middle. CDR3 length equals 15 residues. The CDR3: CASSFSSATNEKLFF. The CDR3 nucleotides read TGTGCCAGCAGTTTCTCAAGCGCAACTAATGAAAAACTGTTTTTT.

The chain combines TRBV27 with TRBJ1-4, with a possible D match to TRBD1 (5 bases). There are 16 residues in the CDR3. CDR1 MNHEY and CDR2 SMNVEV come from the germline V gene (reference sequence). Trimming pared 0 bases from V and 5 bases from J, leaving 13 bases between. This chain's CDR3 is CASSLSWGDKNEKLFF. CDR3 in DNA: TGTGCCAGCAGTTTATCGTGGGGGGATAAAAATGAAAAACTGTTTTTT.

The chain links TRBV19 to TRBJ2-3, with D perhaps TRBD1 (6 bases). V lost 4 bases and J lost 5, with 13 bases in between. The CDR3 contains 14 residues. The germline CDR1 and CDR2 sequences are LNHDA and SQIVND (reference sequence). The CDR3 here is CASSSNREQDTQYF. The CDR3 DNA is TGTGCCAGTAGTAGCAACAGGGAACAAGATACGCAGTATTTT.

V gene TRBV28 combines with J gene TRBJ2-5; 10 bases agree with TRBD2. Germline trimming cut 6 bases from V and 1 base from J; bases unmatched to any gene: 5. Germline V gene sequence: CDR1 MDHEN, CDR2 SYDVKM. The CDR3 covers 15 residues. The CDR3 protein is CASRSPSGSQETQYF. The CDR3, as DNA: TGTGCCAGCAGATCACCTAGCGGGAGCCAAGAGACCCAGTACTTC.

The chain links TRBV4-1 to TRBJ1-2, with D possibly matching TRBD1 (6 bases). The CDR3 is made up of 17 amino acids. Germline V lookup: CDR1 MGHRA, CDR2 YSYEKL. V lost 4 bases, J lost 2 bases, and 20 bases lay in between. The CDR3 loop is CASSPDPHGTPNYGYTF. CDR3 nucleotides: TGCGCCAGCAGCCCCGACCCCCATGGGACACCCAACTATGGCTACACCTTC.